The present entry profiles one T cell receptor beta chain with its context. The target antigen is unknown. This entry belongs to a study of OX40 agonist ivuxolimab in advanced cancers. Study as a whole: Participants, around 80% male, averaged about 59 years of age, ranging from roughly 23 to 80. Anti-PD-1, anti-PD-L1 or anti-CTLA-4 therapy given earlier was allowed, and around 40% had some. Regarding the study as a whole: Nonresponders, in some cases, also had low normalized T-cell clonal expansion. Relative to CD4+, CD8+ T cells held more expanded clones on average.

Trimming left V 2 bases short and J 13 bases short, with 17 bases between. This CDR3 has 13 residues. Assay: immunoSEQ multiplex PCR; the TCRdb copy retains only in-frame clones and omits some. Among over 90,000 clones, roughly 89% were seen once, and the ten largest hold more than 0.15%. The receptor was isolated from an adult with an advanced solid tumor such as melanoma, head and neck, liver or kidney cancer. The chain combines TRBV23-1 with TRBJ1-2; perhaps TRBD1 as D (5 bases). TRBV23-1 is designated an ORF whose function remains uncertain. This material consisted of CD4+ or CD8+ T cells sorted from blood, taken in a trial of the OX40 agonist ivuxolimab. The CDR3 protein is CASSQPRVKTATF. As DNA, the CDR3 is TGCGCCAGCAGTCAACCCCGAGTAAAGACAGCCACCTTC.